This paragraph reports one TCR beta chain. Its antigen target is currently unknown. Per-nucleotide qualities are absent, and no much larger clonotype sits a single base away. The immunoSEQ Assay, a bias-controlled multiplex PCR, was used to amplify TCRbeta CDR3 regions from genomic DNA. In the authors' own workflow: The number of nucleated cells in each sample was estimated from the amplification of reference gene primers within the assay. To quantify the absolute abundance of each unique TCRbeta CDR3 rearrangement, sequence reads were collapsed and filtered. For each sample, productive Simpson clonality was calculated as the square root of Simpson's diversity index across productive rearrangements. TCRdb obtained this table from immuneACCESS and retained in-frame rearrangements with V and J assigned. These tables miss some clones; where compared with another copy, unresolved V genes account for less than half of the shortfall, and the remainder is unexplained. The V and J calls and clone size were taken over from that table, and D and trimming were inferred from the DNA. For this sample there are approximately 160,000 clones; roughly 81% appear just once. 7.7% of the sample is in the top ten clones.

This specimen comes from a study of blood T cell repertoires in COVID-19 (dated by TCRdb to the early 2020s). At the level of the whole study: Samples covering the acute and convalescent phases of COVID-19 were provided by collaborators in the United States, Italy and Spain. The prospective study material was composed of cDNA or gDNA derived from T cells, B-cell-depleted T cells, or PBMCs. The sample metadata nearly always contained a de-identified subject ID, COVID-19 status, age in years and sex. The repertoires were made available in a free public database intended to serve as a resource for research on the immune response to SARS-CoV-2. HLA class I and class II types, where available, came from metadata supplied by the sample provider rather than from assay-based typing. The dataset comprised deeply sampled blood TCRbeta repertoires from subjects exposed to, actively infected with, or recovered from COVID-19. The samples were drawn from the first 160 participants of the ongoing ImmuneRACE study and from 1,254 subjects provided by 6 global collaborators.

What the work shows at the level of the full study, not this receptor alone: The amount of clinical and demographic metadata varied by source and participant and was provided uncurated.

V is pared back by 1 base and J by 6 bases, with 16 bases lying between the germline termini. The cysteine opens and the phenylalanine closes a CDR3 of 16 amino acids. Only the CDR3 part of the read is kept: 48 bases, read in frame from the first base. CDR1 MDHEN and CDR2 SYDVKM were looked up in the germline V gene. Samples from volunteer blood donors who had recovered from COVID-19 were contributed by a second Seattle source. Each collaborating institution followed its own protocols to collect whole blood in K2EDTA tubes. Collaborator samples were shipped for TCRbeta analysis as frozen whole blood, isolated PBMCs, or DNA extracted from either sample type.

The TCR sequence derives from a man between 40 and 49 years old who had recovered from COVID-19. Material for sequencing was peripheral blood. The V and J segments used are TRBV28 and TRBJ2-1; the D gene is possibly TRBD2, with 6 bases matching. The nucleotide sequence is TGTGCCAGCAGTTTATACTCCGGGAGATCAGGCAATGAGCAGTTCTTC. This is translated as CASSLYSGRSGNEQFF. With the portions outside the CDR3 filled from the reference TRBV28 and TRBJ2-1 genes, the complete variable region becomes DVKVTQSSRYLVKRTGEKVFLECVQDMDHENMFWYRQDPGLGLRLIYFSYDVKMKEKGDIPEGYSVSREKKERFSLILESASTNQTSMYLCASSLYSGRSGNEQFFGPGTRLTVL.